Reported below is one T cell receptor beta chain. The antigen it binds to is not known. Within one base of it there is no much larger clone, and no base qualities were kept. The data were taken from a study of CD8 T cells in Susac syndrome (dated by TCRdb to between 2018 and 2020). Broadly, across the study: Repertoire sequencing was used to test whether CD8+ T cell activation and differentiation in Susac syndrome was antigen driven. General study outcomes and caveats: The study acknowledged that relatively few individuals were included in the TCR sequencing and HLA analysis.

Peripheral blood CD8+ and CD4+ T cells from healthy donors, Susac syndrome patients and multiple sclerosis patients were profiled by high-throughput TCR beta sequencing. The multiple sclerosis controls were treatment-naive patients whose relapsing-remitting disease, either stable or active, fulfilled the revised McDonald criteria. Bulk CD8+ and CD4+ T cells were purified by magnetic negative isolation, while CD8+ TEMRA cells were enriched using FACS. Blood was drawn into EDTA tubes, processed within 24 hours, and PBMCs were isolated by density gradient centrifugation. PBMCs intended for TCR sequencing were frozen in liquid nitrogen and were later thawed in a 37 degrees C water bath. Purity of sorted or isolated CD4+, CD8+ and CD8+ TEMRA cells was at least 90%. Trimming accounts for 5 bases at V and 7 bases at J, while the number of junction bases matched to no gene is 19. The CDR3 contains 18 residues, cysteine and phenylalanine counted. The kept DNA is CDR3 alone, 54 bases in frame from the first base. CDR1 and CDR2 are read off the germline V gene (reference sequence) as MNHEY and SMNVEV.

RNA was extracted with the RNeasy kit and 0.5 to 1 ug was reverse transcribed using random hexamers. The immunoSEQ multiplex PCR assay, which covers 54 Vbeta and 13 Jbeta segments, was used to amplify TCR beta CDR3 regions. Bias from PCR amplification was corrected by using a synthetic template baseline for primer optimization and for computational correction. The original pipeline was this. Reads were annotated to V, D and J genes according to IMGT and were analyzed with immunoSEQ Analyzer, with only productive sequences retained. To calculate clonality, Shannon entropy was normalized by log2 of the number of productive unique sequences and then subtracted from one. For each patient and control, public and private clones were evaluated within the 100 most prevalent clones. A clone was defined as Susac-specific if it was absent from the healthy and MS cohorts, from roughly 1,000 published viral clones and from other ImmuneACCESS disease sequences. TCRdb ran its own pipeline on the public reads, namely fastp trimming at Q25 and MiXCR clone calling, and kept in-frame beta chains. A single entry per CDR3 protein holds the most common genes and DNA from its merged rows. The V and J calls come from TCRdb's annotation, not from the publication. The sample records more than 200,000 distinct CDR3 sequences, 93% of which are singletons. The ten largest account for around 0.07% of the sample.

This clonotype was obtained from a human donor with multiple sclerosis. The sequenced material came from CD4+ T cells from PBMCs. The V and J segments used are TRBV27 and TRBJ2-1, and 8 junction bases match TRBD2. The CDR3 sequence is CASSPRRLARAVGNEQFF. The base sequence is TGTGCCAGCAGTCCCCGGAGACTAGCGAGGGCTGTTGGGAATGAGCAGTTCTTC.